This T cell receptor (beta chain) was retrieved from a study of blood T cell repertoires in COVID-19. TCRdb's copy holds only in-frame clones and misses some; the assay was immunoSEQ multiplex PCR. The sample records 250,000 or so clones, about 88% being singletons. Per germline, CDR1 SGHKS and CDR2 YYEKEE (reference sequence). V shed 4 bases, J shed 4 bases, and the junction held 4 bases outside the gene matches. The CDR3 loop spans 14 amino acids. Sequenced: peripheral blood. The gene calls are TRBV5-5 and TRBJ2-3, with 9 bases lining up with TRBD1. The clonotype comes from an older woman with COVID-19, enrolled during active disease. The CDR3 DNA sequence: TGTGCCAGCAGCCTGGGGACAGGGTCAGATACGCAGTATTTT. It specifies CASSLGTGSDTQYF.